The rows below give T cell receptor beta chains drawn from one sample of a study of T cells in Graves' hyperthyroidism and ophthalmopathy. TCRdb re-analysed the multiplex PCR reads in MiXCR, keeping a single row per CDR3 protein. The data hold about 540,000 distinct CDR3 sequences, with about 45% observed a single time. Source material: peripheral blood or thyroid tissue (not recorded which). Source of these receptors: a woman aged 18-30 years with Graves' hyperthyroidism. CDR3s include the opening cysteine and the closing phenylalanine or tryptophan. D genes are given only for firm matches. Clone sizes are given selectively: once, few, many, or a class where the clone is expanded.

cdr3_aa cdr3_nt j_call clone_size d_call v_call
CAKQGLSSPLHF TGTGCCAAACAGGGGCTCAGTTCACCCCTCCACTTT TRBJ1-6 many TRBD1 TRBV2
CASSDIVKGRDEKLFFGSGTQHF - TRBJ1-5 - - TRBV6-4
CASSPDAAGQPQHF TGTGCCAGCAGCCCCGACGCCGCGGGTCAGCCCCAGCATTTT TRBJ1-5 - - TRBV7-9
CASSDGAYLGTEAFF TGTGCCAGCAGTGACGGGGCGTATTTGGGCACTGAAGCTTTCTTT TRBJ1-1 many - TRBV25-1
CASSFRGLSGNTIYF TGTGCCAGCAGCTTCCGGGGACTCTCTGGAAACACCATATATTTT TRBJ1-3 - - TRBV7-2
CASSLSGGAGYGYTF TGTGCCAGCAGCTTGTCTGGGGGCGCCGGGTATGGCTACACCTTC TRBJ1-2 few - TRBV7-3
CASSLGRDRGYEQYF TGTGCCAGCAGCTTAGGGCGGGACAGGGGCTACGAGCAGTACTTC TRBJ2-7 many TRBD1 TRBV7-6
CASSSVAFF TGTGCCAGCAGTTCCGTAGCTTTCTTT TRBJ1-1 many - TRBV6-5
CASSRDVAQETQYF TGTGCCAGCAGCCGGGACGTAGCCCAAGAGACCCAGTACTTC TRBJ2-5 - - TRBV6-5
CASSFGQGSSYEQYF TGTGCCAGCAGCTTTGGACAGGGGTCTTCCTACGAGCAGTACTTC TRBJ2-7 - TRBD1 TRBV7-2
CASSLRGRGNEQFF TGTGCCAGCAGTCTAAGGGGGCGCGGCAATGAGCAGTTCTTC TRBJ2-1 - TRBD1 TRBV11-2
CASSSEGGRRNTIYF TGTGCCAGCAGCTCCGAAGGGGGACGGAGAAACACCATATATTTT TRBJ1-3 few - TRBV2
CASSGQGSPYEQYF TGTGCCAGCAGTGGGCAGGGGTCCCCGTACGAGCAGTACTTC TRBJ2-7 few - TRBV2
CASFYICSANRLAGASYEQYF - TRBJ2-7 - - TRBV5-1
CSVEVQGTYGYTF TGCAGCGTTGAGGTACAGGGGACGTATGGCTACACCTTC TRBJ1-2 - TRBD1 TRBV29-1
CSAISTGGGRNQPQHF TGCAGTGCCATTTCTACAGGAGGTGGACGCAATCAGCCCCAGCATTTT TRBJ1-5 - - TRBV20-1
CASSPSLGENTEAFF TGTGCCAGCTCACCTTCGCTCGGGGAGAACACTGAAGCTTTCTTT TRBJ1-1 - - TRBV7-9
CASSPDRDNTEAFF TGTGCCAGCAGCCCAGACAGGGACAACACTGAAGCTTTCTTT TRBJ1-1 many TRBD1 TRBV7-9
CASSWGQGNTIYF TGTGCCAGCAGCTGGGGACAGGGTAACACCATATATTTT TRBJ1-3 few TRBD1 TRBV7-2
CASSFTGTGALRTEAFF TGTGCCAGCAGCTTCACCGGGACAGGGGCGTTACGGACTGAAGCTTTCTTT TRBJ1-1 - TRBD1 TRBV7-2
CSIWTLNTEAFF TGCAGCATATGGACCTTGAACACTGAAGCTTTCTTT TRBJ1-1 - - TRBV29-1
CASSTGAYTGELFF TGTGCCAGTAGTACAGGGGCTTACACCGGGGAGCTGTTTTTT TRBJ2-2 - TRBD1 TRBV15
CSARDKGKAIYGYTF TGCAGTGCTAGAGATAAGGGCAAGGCTATCTATGGCTACACCTTC TRBJ1-2 few - TRBV20-1
CSATASRAGRGEQYF TGCAGTGCTACCGCCTCGCGGGCCGGGAGGGGGGAGCAGTACTTC TRBJ2-7 few TRBD2 TRBV20-1
CASRLDSHGELFF TGTGCCAGCAGGCTCGACAGTCACGGGGAGCTGTTTTTT TRBJ2-2 few - TRBV7-9
CASSYLGTDEQYF TGTGCCAGCAGTTACCTAGGGACCGACGAGCAGTACTTC TRBJ2-7 - - TRBV5-1
CTPDNGPYGYTF TGCACCCCGGACAATGGGCCCTATGGCTACACCTTC TRBJ1-2 - - TRBV29-1
CASSLGVGTGGWETQYF TGTGCCAGCAGCTTAGGGGTTGGGACAGGGGGCTGGGAGACCCAGTACTTC TRBJ2-5 - TRBD1 TRBV7-6
CASSWDREINEQYF TGCGCCAGCAGCTGGGACCGGGAAATCAACGAGCAGTACTTC TRBJ2-7 - - TRBV5-1
CSARDSSYGYTF TGCAGCGCTAGGGACAGTAGCTATGGCTACACCTTC TRBJ1-2 many TRBD1 TRBV29-1
CASSQGSGSETQYF TGTGCCAGCAGTCAAGGGAGCGGGAGTGAGACCCAGTACTTC TRBJ2-5 - TRBD2 TRBV9